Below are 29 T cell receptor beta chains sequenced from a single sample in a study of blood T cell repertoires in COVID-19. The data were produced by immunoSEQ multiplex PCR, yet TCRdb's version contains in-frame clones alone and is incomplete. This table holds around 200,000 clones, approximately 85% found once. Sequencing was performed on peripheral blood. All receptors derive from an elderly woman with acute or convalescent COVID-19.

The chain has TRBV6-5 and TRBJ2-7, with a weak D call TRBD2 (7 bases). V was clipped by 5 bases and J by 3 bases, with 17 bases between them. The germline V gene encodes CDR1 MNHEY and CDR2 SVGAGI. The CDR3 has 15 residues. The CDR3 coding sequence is TGTGCCAGCAGTAGGGGGAGGGACATTTACTACGAGCAGTACTTC. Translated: CASSRGRDIYYEQYF.

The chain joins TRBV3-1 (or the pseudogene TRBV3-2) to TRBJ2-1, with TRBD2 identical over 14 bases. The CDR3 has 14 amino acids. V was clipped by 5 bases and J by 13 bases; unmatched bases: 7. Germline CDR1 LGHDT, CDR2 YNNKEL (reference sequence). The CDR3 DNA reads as TGTGCCAGCAGCTTTAGACTAGCGGGAGGGGTACAGTTCTTC. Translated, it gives CASSFRLAGGVQFF.

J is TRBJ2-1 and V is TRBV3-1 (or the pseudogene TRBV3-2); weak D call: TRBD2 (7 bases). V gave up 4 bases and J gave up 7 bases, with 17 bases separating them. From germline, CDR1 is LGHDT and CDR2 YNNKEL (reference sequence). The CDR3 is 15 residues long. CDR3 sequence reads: CASSRGASGYNEQFF. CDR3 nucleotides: TGTGCCAGCAGCCGGGGGGCTAGCGGATATAATGAGCAGTTCTTC.

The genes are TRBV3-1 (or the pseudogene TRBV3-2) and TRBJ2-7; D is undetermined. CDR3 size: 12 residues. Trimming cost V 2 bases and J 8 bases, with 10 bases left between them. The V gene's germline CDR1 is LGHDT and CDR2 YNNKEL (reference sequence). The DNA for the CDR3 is TGTGCCAGCAGCCAATTCGAGTCGAAGCAGTACTTC. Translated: CASSQFESKQYF.

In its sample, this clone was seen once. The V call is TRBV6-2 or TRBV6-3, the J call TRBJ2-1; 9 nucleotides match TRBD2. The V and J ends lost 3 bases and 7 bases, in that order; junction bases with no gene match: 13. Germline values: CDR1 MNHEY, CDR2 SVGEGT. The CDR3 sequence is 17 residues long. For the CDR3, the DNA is TGTGCCAGCAGTTATTCCCTAGCGGGAACGGTTATGAATGAGCAGTTCTTC. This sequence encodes CASSYSLAGTVMNEQFF.

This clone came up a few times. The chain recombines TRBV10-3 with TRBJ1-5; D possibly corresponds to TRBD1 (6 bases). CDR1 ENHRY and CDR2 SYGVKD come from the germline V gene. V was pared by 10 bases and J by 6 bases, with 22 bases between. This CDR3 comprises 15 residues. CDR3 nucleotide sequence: TGTGCCACCCAAGGGGGGGGGTTGATAGGTCAGCCCCAGCATTTT. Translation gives CATQGGGLIGQPQHF.

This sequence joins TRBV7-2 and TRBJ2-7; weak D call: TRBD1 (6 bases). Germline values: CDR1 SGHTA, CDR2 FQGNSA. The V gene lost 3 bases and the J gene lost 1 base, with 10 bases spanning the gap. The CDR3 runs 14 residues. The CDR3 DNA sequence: TGTGCCAGCAGCTTGAACAGGGTTTCCTACGAGCAGTACTTC. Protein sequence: CASSLNRVSYEQYF.

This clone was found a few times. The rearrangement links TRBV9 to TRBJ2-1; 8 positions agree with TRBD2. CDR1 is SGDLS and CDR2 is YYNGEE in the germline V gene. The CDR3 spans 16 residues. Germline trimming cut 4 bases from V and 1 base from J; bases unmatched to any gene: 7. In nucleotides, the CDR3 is TGTGCCAGCAGCCCGGGACTAGGAGTATCCTACAATGAGCAGTTCTTC. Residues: CASSPGLGVSYNEQFF.

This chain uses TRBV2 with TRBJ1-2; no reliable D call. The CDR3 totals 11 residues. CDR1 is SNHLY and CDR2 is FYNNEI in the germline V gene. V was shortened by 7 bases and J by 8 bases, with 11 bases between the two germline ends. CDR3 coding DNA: TGTGCCAGCACCTTATCAGGCGGCTACACCTTC. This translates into CASTLSGGYTF.

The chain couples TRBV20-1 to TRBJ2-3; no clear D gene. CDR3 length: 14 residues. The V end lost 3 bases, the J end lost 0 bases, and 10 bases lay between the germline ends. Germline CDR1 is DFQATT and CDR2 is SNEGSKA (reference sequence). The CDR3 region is CSASKRYSTDTQYF. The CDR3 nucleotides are TGCAGTGCTAGTAAACGGTACAGCACAGATACGCAGTATTTT.

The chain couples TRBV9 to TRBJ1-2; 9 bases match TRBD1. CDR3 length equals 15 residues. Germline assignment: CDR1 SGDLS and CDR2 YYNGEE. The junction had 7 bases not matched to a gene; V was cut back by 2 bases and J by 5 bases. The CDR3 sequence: CASSVGGQGLYGYTF. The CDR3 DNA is TGTGCCAGCAGCGTTGGGGGACAGGGATTATATGGCTACACCTTC.

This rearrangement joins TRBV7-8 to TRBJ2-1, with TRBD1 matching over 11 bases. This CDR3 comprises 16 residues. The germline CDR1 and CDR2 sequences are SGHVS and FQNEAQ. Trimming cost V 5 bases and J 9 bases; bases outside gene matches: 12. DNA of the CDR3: TGTGCCAGCAGCGCCGTCGGGACAGGGGGTAGAGGTGAGCAGTTCTTC. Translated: CASSAVGTGGRGEQFF. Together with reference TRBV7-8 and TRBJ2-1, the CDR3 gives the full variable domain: GAGVSQSPRYKVAKRGQDVALRCDPISGHVSLFWYQQALGQGPEFLTYFQNEAQLDKSGLPSDRFFAERPEGSVSTLKIQRTQQEDSAVYLCASSAVGTGGRGEQFFGPGTRLTVL.

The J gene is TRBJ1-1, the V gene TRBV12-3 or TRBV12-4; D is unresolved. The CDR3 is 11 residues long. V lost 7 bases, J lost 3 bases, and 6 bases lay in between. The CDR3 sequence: CASTSYTEAFF. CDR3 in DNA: TGTGCCAGCACCTCCTACACTGAAGCTTTCTTT.

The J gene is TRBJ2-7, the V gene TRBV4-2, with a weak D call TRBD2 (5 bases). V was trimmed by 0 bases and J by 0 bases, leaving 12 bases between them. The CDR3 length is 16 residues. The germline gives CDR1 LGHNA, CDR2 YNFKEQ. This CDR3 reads CASSQDRAGVSYEQYF. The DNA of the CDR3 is TGTGCCAGCAGCCAAGATCGCGCGGGCGTCTCCTACGAGCAGTACTTC.

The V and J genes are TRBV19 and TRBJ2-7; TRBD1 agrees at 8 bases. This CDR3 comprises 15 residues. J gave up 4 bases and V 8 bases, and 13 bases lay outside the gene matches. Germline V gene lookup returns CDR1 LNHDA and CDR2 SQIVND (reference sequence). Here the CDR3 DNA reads TGTGCCAGTTCTCCCCCGGGACAGGCGGATTACGAGCAGTACTTC. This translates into CASSPPGQADYEQYF. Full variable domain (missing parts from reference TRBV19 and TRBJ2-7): DGGITQSPKYLFRKEGQNVTLSCEQNLNHDAMYWYRQDPGQGLRLIYYSQIVNDFQKGDIAEGYSVSREKKESFPLTVTSAQKNPTAFYLCASSPPGQADYEQYFGPGTRLTVT.

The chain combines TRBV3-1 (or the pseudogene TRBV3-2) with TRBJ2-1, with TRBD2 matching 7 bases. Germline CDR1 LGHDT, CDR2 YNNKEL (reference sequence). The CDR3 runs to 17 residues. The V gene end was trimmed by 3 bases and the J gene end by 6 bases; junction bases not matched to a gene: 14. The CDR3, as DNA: TGTGCCAGCAGCCACCGCCTTTTGAGGGAGGGCCGCAATGAGCAGTTCTTC. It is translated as CASSHRLLREGRNEQFF.

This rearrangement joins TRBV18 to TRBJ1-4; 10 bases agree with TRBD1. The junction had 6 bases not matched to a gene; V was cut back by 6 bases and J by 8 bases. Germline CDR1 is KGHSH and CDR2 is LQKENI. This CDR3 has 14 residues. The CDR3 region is CASSLRQGAEKLFF. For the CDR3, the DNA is TGTGCCAGCTCCCTTAGACAGGGGGCGGAAAAACTGTTTTTT.

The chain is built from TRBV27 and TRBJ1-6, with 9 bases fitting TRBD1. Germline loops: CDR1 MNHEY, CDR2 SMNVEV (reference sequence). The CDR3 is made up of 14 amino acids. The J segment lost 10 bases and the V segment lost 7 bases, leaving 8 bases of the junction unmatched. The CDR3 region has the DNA TGTGCCAGCAATTCACAGGGGGCACGGTCACCCCTCCACTTT. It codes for CASNSQGARSPLHF.

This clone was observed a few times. The CDR3 nucleotides read TGTGCCAGCACCGTAGGGGGGGGAAATTACATCGAGCAGTACTTC. Protein: CASTVGGGNYIEQYF. The chain employs TRBV28 and TRBJ2-7; tentative D call: TRBD2 (7 bases). The V gene's germline CDR1 is MDHEN and CDR2 SYDVKM. Trimming pared 7 bases from V and 6 bases from J, leaving 22 bases between. This CDR3 spans 15 amino acids.

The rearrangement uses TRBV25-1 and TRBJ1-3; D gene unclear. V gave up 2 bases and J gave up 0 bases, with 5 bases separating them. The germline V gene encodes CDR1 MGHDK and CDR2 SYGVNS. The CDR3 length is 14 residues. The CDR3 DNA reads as TGTGCCAGCAGTGAACGAGTCTCTGGAAACACCATATATTTT. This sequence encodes CASSERVSGNTIYF.

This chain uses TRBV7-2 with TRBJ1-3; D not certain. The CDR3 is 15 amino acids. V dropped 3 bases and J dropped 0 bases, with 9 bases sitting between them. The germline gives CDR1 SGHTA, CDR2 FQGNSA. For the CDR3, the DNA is TGTGCCAGCAGCTTTTACAGCTTCTCTGGAAACACCATATATTTT. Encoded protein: CASSFYSFSGNTIYF. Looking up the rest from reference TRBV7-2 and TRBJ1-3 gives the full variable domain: GAGVSQSPSNKVTEKGKDVELRCDPISGHTALYWYRQSLGQGLEFLIYFQGNSAPDKSGLPSDRFSAERTGGSVSTLTIQRTQQEDSAVYLCASSFYSFSGNTIYFGEGSWLTVV.

In DNA form, the CDR3 reads TGTGCCAGCACCCTTCTGGGGCAGGGGGCGAGACGGGACGAGCAGTACTTC. Protein sequence: CASTLLGQGARRDEQYF. The chain links TRBV5-6 to TRBJ2-7, with 8 bases lining up with TRBD1. V dropped 6 bases and J dropped 5; count of bases not matched to a gene: 19. Germline V gene data show CDR1 as SGHDT and CDR2 as YYEEEE. CDR3 length: 17 amino acids. The full variable domain, with the rest looked up from reference TRBV5-6 and TRBJ2-7, is DAGVTQSPTHLIKTRGQQVTLRCSPKSGHDTVSWYQQALGQGPQFIFQYYEEEERQRGNFPDRFSGHQFPNYSSELNVNALLLGDSALYLCASTLLGQGARRDEQYFGPGTRLTVT.

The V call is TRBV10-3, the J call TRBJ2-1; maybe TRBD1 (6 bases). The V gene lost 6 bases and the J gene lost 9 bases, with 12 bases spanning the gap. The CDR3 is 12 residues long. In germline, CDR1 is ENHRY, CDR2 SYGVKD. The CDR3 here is CAISTLGAEQFF. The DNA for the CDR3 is TGTGCCATCAGCACCTTGGGGGCTGAGCAGTTCTTC.

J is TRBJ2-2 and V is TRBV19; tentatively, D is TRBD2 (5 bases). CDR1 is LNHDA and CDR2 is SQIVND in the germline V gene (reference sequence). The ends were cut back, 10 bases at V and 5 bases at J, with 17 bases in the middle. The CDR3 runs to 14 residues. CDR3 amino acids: CATRLRDATGELFF. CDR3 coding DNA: TGTGCCACCAGACTCCGGGATGCAACCGGGGAGCTGTTTTTT.

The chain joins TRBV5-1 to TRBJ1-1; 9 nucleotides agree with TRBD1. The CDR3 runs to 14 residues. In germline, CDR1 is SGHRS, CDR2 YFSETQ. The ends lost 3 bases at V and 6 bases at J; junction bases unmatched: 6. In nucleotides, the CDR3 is TGCGCCAGCAGCTCCGACAGGGGGGACGCTGAAGCTTTCTTT. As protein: CASSSDRGDAEAFF.

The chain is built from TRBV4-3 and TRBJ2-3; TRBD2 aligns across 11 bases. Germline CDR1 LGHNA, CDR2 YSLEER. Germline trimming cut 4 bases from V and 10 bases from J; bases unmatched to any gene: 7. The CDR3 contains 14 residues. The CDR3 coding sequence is TGCGCCAGCAGCCCCTTAGCGGGAGGGCGGTCGCAGTATTTT. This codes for CASSPLAGGRSQYF.

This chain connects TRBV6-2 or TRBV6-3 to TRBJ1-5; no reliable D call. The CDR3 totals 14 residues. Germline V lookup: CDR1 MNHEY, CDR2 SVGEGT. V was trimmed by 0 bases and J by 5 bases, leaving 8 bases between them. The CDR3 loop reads CASSYSVRDQPQHF. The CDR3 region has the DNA TGTGCCAGCAGTTACTCGGTCCGGGATCAGCCCCAGCATTTT.

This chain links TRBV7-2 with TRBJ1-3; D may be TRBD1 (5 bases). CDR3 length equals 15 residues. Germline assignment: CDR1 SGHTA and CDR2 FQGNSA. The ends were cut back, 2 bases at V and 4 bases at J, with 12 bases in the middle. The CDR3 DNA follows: TGTGCCAGCAGCTTATTTACAGGCCGGGGAAACACCATATATTTT. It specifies CASSLFTGRGNTIYF.

CDR3 protein: CASSLVRGKGEGYTF. CDR3 sequence (DNA): TGTGCCAGCAGCTTAGTTCGGGGGAAAGGAGAAGGCTACACCTTC. This chain uses TRBV7-2 with TRBJ1-2; a weak D match, TRBD1 (5 bases). Germline CDR1 and CDR2: SGHTA and FQGNSA. V lost 1 base and J 8 bases, leaving 17 bases between the germline ends. This CDR3 region has 15 residues.